This TCR beta chain originates from a study of cytomegalovirus exposure and HLA in healthy donors. Findings and limits, study-wide: According to the study, around 180 TCR beta chains were cytomegalovirus-associated. Reports described diagnosis of cytomegalovirus status by the classifier as highly specific and sensitive.

The junction had 7 bases not matched to a gene; V was cut back by 2 bases and J by 0 bases. The CDR3 sequence is 17 residues long. CDR1 is SGHVS, CDR2 FQNEAQ, per germline. About this clone: Antigen: not known.

The study ran its PCR with 60 Vbeta and 13 Jbeta primers. The assay was immunoSEQ multiplex PCR, and TCRdb's table has in-frame clones only and misses some. Of under 45,000 clones listed, roughly 80% are singletons. This TCR was recovered from a man aged 25-45 years in good health and CMV-seronegative. The sequenced sample consisted of PBMCs. The chain combines TRBV7-8 with TRBJ2-1; 7 bases map to TRBD2. In DNA, the CDR3 is TGTGCCAGCAGCTTACTGACGGGAGGTAGCTCCTACAATGAGCAGTTCTTC. It yields the protein CASSLLTGGSSYNEQFF.